This T cell receptor (beta chain) is drawn from a study of PD-1 blockade in classical Hodgkin lymphoma. Regarding the study as a whole: Relapsed/refractory patients reportedly had the lowest baseline TCR diversity, below newly diagnosed patients, who were below healthy donors.

Notes on this clone: Its antigen is unidentified.

Time point of the sample: cycle 4 day 1 (C4D1), after 6 weeks of nivolumab. Each patient's relapse followed autologous stem cell transplantation, and brentuximab vedotin exposure varied. Isolation of CD4+ T cells from thawed PBMCs was performed by magnetic negative selection. The CDR3 loop spans 14 amino acids. CDR1 and CDR2 from the germline V gene are GTSNPN and SVGIG (reference sequence). The V end lost 0 bases, the J end lost 2 bases, and 5 bases lay between the germline ends. Assay: immunoSEQ multiplex PCR; the TCRdb copy retains only in-frame clones and omits some. This sample has roughly 30,000 clones, with approximately 79% found just once.

J is TRBJ1-6 and V is TRBV30; D is unclear. Source: CD4+ T cells from blood, taken before the fourth cycle of nivolumab. This sequence was found in a human donor with classical Hodgkin lymphoma. CDR3 loop: CAWSVRAYNSPLHF. The CDR3 DNA reads as TGTGCCTGGAGTGTTCGGGCCTATAATTCACCCCTCCACTTT.